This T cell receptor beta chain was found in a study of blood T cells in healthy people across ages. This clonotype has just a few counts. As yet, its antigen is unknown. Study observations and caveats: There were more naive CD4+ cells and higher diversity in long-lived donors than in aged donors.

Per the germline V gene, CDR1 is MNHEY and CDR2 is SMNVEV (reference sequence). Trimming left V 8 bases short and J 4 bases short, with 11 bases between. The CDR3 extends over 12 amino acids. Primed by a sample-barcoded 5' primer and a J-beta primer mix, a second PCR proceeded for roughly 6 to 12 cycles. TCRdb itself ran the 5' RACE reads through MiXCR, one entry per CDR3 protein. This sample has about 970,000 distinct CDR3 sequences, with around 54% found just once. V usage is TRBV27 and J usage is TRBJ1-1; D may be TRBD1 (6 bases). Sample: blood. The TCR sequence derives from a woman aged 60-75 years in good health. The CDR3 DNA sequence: TGTGCCAGCGGGATAGGGGGCACTGAAGCTTTCTTT. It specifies CASGIGGTEAFF.